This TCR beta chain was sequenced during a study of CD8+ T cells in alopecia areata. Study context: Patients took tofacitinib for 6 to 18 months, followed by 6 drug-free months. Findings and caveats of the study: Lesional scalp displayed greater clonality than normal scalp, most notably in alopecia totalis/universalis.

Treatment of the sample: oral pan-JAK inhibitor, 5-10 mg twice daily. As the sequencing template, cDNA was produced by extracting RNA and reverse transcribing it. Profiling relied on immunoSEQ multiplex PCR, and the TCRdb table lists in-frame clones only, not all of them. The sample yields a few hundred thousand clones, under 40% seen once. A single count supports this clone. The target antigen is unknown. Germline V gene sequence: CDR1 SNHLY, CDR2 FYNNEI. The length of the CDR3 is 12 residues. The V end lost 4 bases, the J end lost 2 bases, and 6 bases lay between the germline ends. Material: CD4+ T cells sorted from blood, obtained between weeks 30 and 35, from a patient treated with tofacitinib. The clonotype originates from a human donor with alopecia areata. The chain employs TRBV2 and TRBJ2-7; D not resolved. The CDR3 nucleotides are TGTGCCAGCAGTGTTACAGCCTACGAGCAGTACTTC. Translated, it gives CASSVTAYEQYF.